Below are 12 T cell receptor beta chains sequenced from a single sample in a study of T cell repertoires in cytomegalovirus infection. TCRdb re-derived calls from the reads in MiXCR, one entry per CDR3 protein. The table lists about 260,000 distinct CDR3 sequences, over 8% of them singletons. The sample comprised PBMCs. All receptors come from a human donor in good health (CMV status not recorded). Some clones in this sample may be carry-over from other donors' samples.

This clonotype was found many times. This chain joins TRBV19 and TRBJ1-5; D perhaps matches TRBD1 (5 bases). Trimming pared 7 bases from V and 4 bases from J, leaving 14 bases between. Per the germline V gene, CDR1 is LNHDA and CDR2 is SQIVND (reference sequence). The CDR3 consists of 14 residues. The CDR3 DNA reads TGTGCCAGTACTCTTTTGGACACTAATCAGCCCCAGCATTTT. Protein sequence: CASTLLDTNQPQHF.

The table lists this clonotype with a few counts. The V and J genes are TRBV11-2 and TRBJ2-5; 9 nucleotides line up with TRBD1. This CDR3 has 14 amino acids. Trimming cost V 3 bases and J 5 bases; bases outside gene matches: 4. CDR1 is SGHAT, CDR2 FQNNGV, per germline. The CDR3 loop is CASSFRDRAETQYF. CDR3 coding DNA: TGTGCCAGCAGCTTCCGGGACAGGGCCGAGACCCAGTACTTC.

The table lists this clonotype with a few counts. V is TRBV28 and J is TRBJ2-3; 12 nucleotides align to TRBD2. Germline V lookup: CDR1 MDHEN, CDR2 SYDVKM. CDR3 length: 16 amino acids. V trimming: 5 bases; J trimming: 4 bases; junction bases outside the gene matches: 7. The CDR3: CASSTLAGGPADTQYF. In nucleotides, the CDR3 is TGTGCCAGCAGTACCCTAGCGGGGGGGCCCGCAGATACGCAGTATTTT.

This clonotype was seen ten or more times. CDR3 bases: TGCGCCAGCAGCCAAGATCCGCAACTAGCGGGGGGTTCGGCGAACACCGGGGAGCTGTTTTTT. Translated, it gives CASSQDPQLAGGSANTGELFF. The chain combines TRBV4-3 with TRBJ2-2; 12 bases line up with TRBD2. The CDR3 runs to 21 residues. Germline assignment: CDR1 LGHNA and CDR2 YSLEER. J gave up 0 bases and V 0 bases, and 11 bases lay outside the gene matches.

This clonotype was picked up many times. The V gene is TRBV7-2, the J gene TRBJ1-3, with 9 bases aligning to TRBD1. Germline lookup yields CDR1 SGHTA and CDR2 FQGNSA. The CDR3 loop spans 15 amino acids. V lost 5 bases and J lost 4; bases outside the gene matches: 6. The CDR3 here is CASSPQGAEGNTIYF. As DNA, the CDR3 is TGTGCCAGCAGCCCACAGGGGGCGGAAGGAAACACCATATATTTT. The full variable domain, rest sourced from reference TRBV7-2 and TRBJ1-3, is GAGVSQSPSNKVTEKGKDVELRCDPISGHTALYWYRQSLGQGLEFLIYFQGNSAPDKSGLPSDRFSAERTGGSVSTLTIQRTQQEDSAVYLCASSPQGAEGNTIYFGEGSWLTVV.

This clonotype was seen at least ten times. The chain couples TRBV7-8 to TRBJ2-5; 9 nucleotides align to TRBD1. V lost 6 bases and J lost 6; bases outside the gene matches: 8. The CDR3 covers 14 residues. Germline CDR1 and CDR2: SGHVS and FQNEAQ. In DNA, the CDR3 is TGTGCCAGCAGTGGGGGACAGGGTTACAAGACCCAGTACTTC. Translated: CASSGGQGYKTQYF.

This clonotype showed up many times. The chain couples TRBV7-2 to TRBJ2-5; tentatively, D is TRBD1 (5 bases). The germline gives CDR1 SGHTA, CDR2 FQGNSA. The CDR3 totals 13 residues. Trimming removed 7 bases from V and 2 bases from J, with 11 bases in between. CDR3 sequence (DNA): TGTGCCAGCACCCCAGGGCGGCAAGAGACCCAGTACTTC. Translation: CASTPGRQETQYF.

The DNA of the CDR3 is TGCAGCGTGAAGGGACAGGGTGGTTTTAGCACTGAAGCTTTCTTT. This sequence encodes CSVKGQGGFSTEAFF. This chain links TRBV29-1 with TRBJ1-1; 9 bases agree with TRBD1. V gave up 6 bases and J gave up 4 bases; unmatched junction bases: 12. CDR1 is SQVTM and CDR2 is ANQGSEA in the germline V gene. The CDR3 consists of 15 residues.

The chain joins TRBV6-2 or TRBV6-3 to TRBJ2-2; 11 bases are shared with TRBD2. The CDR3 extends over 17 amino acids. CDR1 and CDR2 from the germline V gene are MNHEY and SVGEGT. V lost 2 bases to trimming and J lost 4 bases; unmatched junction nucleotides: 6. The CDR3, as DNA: TGTGCCAGCAGTTACCGGGCTAGCGGGAGGCTCACCGGGGAGCTGTTTTTT. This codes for CASSYRASGRLTGELFF.

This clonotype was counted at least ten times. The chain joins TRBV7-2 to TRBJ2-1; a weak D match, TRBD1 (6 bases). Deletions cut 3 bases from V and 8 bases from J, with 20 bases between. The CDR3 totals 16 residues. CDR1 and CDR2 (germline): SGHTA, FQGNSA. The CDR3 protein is CASSLVAAGAYDEQFF. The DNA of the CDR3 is TGTGCCAGCAGCTTGGTTGCGGCAGGGGCTTACGATGAGCAGTTCTTC.

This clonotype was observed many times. The CDR3 sequence is CASSPRGSGTEAFF. The CDR3 DNA reads TGTGCCAGCAGCCCGCGGGGCTCGGGCACTGAAGCTTTCTTT. The chain uses TRBV7-2 and TRBJ1-1, with D possibly TRBD1 on 5 matching bases. This CDR3 comprises 14 residues. Germline V lookup: CDR1 SGHTA, CDR2 FQGNSA. Trimming took 5 bases from V and 4 from J, leaving 14 bases between them.

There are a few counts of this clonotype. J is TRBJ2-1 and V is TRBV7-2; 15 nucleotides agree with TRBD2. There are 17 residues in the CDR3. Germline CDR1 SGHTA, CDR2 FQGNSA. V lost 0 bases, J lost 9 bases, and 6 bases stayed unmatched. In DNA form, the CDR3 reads TGTGCCAGCAGCTTAGCCGGACTAGCGGGAGGGCGGGGTGAGCAGTTCTTC. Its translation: CASSLAGLAGGRGEQFF.